These 8 T cell receptor beta chains share one sample of origin, sequenced in a study of control samples from healthy donors and cancer patients. Only in-frame clones appear in the TCRdb table, and some are missing; sequencing was by immunoSEQ multiplex PCR. This sample carries tens of thousands of clones, roughly 90% of them seen once, and the ten largest clones take around two fifths. Sequences were obtained from PBMCs. The receptors were gathered from a man between 45 and 60 years old with head and neck cancer.

This sequence joins TRBV7-2 and TRBJ2-1, with 9 bases matching TRBD2. Germline loops: CDR1 SGHTA, CDR2 FQGNSA. V lost 6 bases and J lost 4; bases outside the gene matches: 7. The CDR3 contains 15 residues. CDR3 residues: CASSPGLAPYNEQFF. The CDR3 DNA is TGTGCCAGCAGTCCGGGACTAGCTCCTTACAATGAGCAGTTCTTC.

The chain joins TRBV6-2 or TRBV6-3 to TRBJ1-1; TRBD1 is a possible D gene (5 bases). V was shortened by 5 bases and J by 6 bases, with 16 bases between the two germline ends. CDR1 MNHEY and CDR2 SVGEGT come from the germline V gene. The CDR3 is 14 amino acids. CDR3 in DNA: TGTGCCAGCAGTCTGTCGGGGGGGAGCGCTGAAGCTTTCTTT. It is translated as CASSLSGGSAEAFF.

The V call is TRBV12-5, the J call TRBJ1-5, with TRBD1 matching over 9 bases. CDR1 is LGHNT and CDR2 is FRNRAP in the germline V gene. Trimming cost V 5 bases and J 7 bases; bases outside gene matches: 12. This CDR3 comprises 16 residues. The CDR3 region is CASGPRTGAGGQPQHF. The CDR3 DNA sequence: TGTGCTAGTGGTCCGCGGACAGGGGCTGGGGGACAGCCCCAGCATTTT.

The rearrangement links TRBV7-3 to TRBJ1-6; D gene ambiguous. V lost 8 bases and J 0 bases, leaving 8 bases between the germline ends. CDR1 and CDR2 from the germline V gene are SGHTA and FQGTGA. This CDR3 contains 14 residues. The CDR3 bases are TGTGCCAGCTCATTAGGCTCCTATAATTCACCCCTCCACTTT. Translated: CASSLGSYNSPLHF. Drawing the rest from reference TRBV7-3 and TRBJ1-6, the complete variable domain is GAGVSQTPSNKVTEKGKYVELRCDPISGHTALYWYRQSLGQGPEFLIYFQGTGAADDSGLPNDRFFAVRPEGSVSTLKIQRTERGDSAVYLCASSLGSYNSPLHFGNGTRLTVT.

The chain employs TRBV6-4 and TRBJ1-5, with a possible D match to TRBD1 (5 bases). V lost 6 bases to trimming and J lost 0 bases, with 24 bases between them. The CDR3 consists of 19 residues. The germline CDR1 and CDR2 sequences are MRHNA and SNTAGT. The CDR3 region has the DNA TGTGCCAGCAGCTCCAAAGAGAAAACAGGAAACCTTAGCAATCAGCCCCAGCATTTT. Encoded protein: CASSSKEKTGNLSNQPQHF.

The rearrangement links TRBV19 to TRBJ2-7; 7 nucleotides line up with TRBD2. J gave up 4 bases and V 1 base, and 10 bases lay outside the gene matches. There are 16 residues in the CDR3. Germline V lookup: CDR1 LNHDA, CDR2 SQIVND (reference sequence). Here the CDR3 DNA reads TGTGCCAGTAGTATAGCCGCTAGCGGAGGAGGGTACGAGCAGTACTTC. Translation gives CASSIAASGGGYEQYF.

This chain uses TRBV5-1 with TRBJ2-1; the match to TRBD2 covers 12 bases. The CDR3 extends over 16 amino acids. J lost 8 bases, V lost 4 bases, and 10 bases had no gene match. The germline V gene has CDR1 SGHRS and CDR2 YFSETQ. Written as DNA, the CDR3 is TGCGCCAGCAGCCCGTCGACTAGCGGGGGCCGGGATGAGCAGTTCTTC. This translates into CASSPSTSGGRDEQFF.

V usage is TRBV15 and J usage is TRBJ1-2, with a possible D match to TRBD1 (6 bases). The CDR3 runs to 16 residues. Trimming cost V 5 bases and J 0 bases, with 16 bases left between them. Per germline, CDR1 LNHNV and CDR2 YYDKDF (reference sequence). CDR3 bases: TGTGCCACCAGCTCTCCTCACAGGGAAGCTAACTATGGCTACACCTTC. It yields the protein CATSSPHREANYGYTF. Based on the CDR3 plus reference TRBV15 and TRBJ1-2, the full variable domain is DAMVIQNPRYQVTQFGKPVTLSCSQTLNHNVMYWYQQKSSQAPKLLFHYYDKDFNNEADTPDNFQSRRPNTSFCFLDIRSPGLGDTAMYLCATSSPHREANYGYTFGSGTRLTVV.